The T cell receptor (beta chain) described here comes from a study of radiotherapy plus CTLA-4 blockade in lung cancer. Study background: Objective responses occurred in around 18% of patients; about 32% had disease control.

Only in-frame clones appear in the TCRdb table, and some are missing; sequencing was by immunoSEQ multiplex PCR. This repertoire shows 75,000 or so clones, around 80% found once; its top ten account for around 7.1%. The CDR3 is 12 amino acids. CDR1 SEHNR and CDR2 FQNEAQ come from the germline V gene (reference sequence). Turning to this clone: Antigen specificity is unknown.

Study-level findings and limits: It was early blood T cell clone dynamics, with interferon-beta, that reportedly best predicted response. Tumor-derived TCR clones expanded in blood after radiotherapy plus ipilimumab.

The receptor was isolated from a human donor with non-small cell lung cancer who had a complete response to radiotherapy plus ipilimumab. The sequencing used peripheral blood, collected from a patient treated with radiotherapy plus ipilimumab. This chain connects TRBV7-9 to TRBJ2-5; no reliable D call. The DNA matches TRBJ2-7 better at its end, which makes the J call doubtful. CDR3 residues: CASSPDVYEQYF. CDR3 DNA sequence: TGTGCCAGCAGCCCGGACGTGTACGAGCAGTACTTC.